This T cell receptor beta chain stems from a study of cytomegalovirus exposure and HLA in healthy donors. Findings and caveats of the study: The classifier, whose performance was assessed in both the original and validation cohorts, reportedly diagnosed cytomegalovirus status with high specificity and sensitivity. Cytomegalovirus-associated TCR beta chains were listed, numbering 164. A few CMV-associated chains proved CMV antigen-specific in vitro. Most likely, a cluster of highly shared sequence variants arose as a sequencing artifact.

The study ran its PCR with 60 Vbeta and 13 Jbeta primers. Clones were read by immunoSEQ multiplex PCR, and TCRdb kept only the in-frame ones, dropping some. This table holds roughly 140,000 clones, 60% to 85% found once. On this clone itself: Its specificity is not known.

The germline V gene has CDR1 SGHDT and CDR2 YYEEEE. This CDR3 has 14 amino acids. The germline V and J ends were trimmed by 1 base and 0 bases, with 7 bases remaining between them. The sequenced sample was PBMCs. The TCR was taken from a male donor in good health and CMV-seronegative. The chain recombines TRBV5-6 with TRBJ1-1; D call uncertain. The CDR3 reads CASSLISMNTEAFF. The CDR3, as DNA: TGTGCCAGCAGCTTGATTAGCATGAACACTGAAGCTTTCTTT.